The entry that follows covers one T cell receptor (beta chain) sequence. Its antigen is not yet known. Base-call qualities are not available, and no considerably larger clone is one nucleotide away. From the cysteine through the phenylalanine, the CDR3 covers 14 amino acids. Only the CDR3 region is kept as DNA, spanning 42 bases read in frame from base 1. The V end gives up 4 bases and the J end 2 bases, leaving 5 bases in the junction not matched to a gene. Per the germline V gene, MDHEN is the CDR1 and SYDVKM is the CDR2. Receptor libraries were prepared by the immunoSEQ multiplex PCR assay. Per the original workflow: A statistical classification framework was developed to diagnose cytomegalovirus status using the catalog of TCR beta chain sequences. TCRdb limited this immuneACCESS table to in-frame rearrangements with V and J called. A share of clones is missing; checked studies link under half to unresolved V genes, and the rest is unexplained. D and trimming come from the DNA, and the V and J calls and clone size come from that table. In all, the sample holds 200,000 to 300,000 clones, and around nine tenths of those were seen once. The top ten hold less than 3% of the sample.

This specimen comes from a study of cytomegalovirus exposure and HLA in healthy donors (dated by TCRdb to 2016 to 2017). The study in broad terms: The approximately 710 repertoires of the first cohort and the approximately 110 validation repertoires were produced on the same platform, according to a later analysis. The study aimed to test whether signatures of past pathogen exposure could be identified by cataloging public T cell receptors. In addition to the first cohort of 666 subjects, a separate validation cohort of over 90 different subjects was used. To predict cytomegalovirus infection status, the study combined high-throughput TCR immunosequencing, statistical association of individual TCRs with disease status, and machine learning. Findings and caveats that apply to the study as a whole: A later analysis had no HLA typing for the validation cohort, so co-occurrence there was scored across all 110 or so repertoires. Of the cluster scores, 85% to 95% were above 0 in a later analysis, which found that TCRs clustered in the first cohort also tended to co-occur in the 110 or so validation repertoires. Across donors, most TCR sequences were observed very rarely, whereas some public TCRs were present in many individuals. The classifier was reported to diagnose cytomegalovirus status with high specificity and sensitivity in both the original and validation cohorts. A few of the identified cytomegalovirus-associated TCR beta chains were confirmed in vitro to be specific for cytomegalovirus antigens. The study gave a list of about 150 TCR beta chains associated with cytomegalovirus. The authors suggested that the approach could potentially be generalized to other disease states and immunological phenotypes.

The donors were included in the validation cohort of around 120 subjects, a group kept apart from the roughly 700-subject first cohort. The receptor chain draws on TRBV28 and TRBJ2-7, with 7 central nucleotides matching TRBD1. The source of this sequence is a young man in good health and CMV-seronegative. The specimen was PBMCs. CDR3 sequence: CASSSTGTAYEQYF. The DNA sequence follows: TGTGCCAGCAGTTCGACCGGGACAGCCTACGAGCAGTACTTC.